The rows below give T cell receptor beta chains drawn from one sample of a study of T cell changes during pregnancy in multiple sclerosis. Repertoires were generated with immunoSEQ multiplex PCR, while TCRdb's copy carries only in-frame clones and drops some. Here the sample spans around 130,000 clones, approximately 94% being singletons. The material sequenced was peripheral blood, taken before pregnancy. All receptors derive from a female donor with multiple sclerosis, enrolled in a pregnancy study. Each CDR3 is given with its conserved first and last residue. Each record gives: clone size, J gene, D gene, V gene, CDR3 DNA, CDR3 protein. The D gene is left open where the match is weak. Clone size, where shown, is once, few, many, or a class for clones that have expanded.

NA TRBJ1-2 TRBD1 TRBV19 TGTGCCAGTAGTGCCCTCCGGGACAGGGGGCCTGATGGCTACACCTTC CASSALRDRGPDGYTF
NA TRBJ1-6 TRBD1 TRBV4-2 TGTGCCAGCAGCCAAGATATCCGGGACAGGGGGTATTCACCCCTCCACTTT CASSQDIRDRGYSPLHF
NA TRBJ1-3 NA TRBV5-4 TGTGCCAGCAGCTCCAAGACAGATGCCTCTGGAAACACCATATATTTT CASSSKTDASGNTIYF
once TRBJ2-4 NA TRBV25-1 TGTGCCAGCAGTGATGGAGGAACAGTAGCCAAAAACATTCAGTACTTC CASSDGGTVAKNIQYF
NA TRBJ1-1 NA TRBV27 TGTGCCAGCAGTCCGAGACATCCGTCCCCGAACACTGAAGCTTTCTTT CASSPRHPSPNTEAFF
NA TRBJ2-3 TRBD2 TRBV9 TGTGCCAGCAGCGTAGATAGCGGGAGCACAGATACGCAGTATTTT CASSVDSGSTDTQYF
NA TRBJ2-1 TRBD2 TRBV5-1 TGCGCCAGCAGCCCGTCGGGACTAGCGGCCGGCTCCTACAATGAGCAGTTCTTC CASSPSGLAAGSYNEQFF
NA TRBJ1-5 TRBD1 TRBV5-6 TGTGCCAGCAGCTTGTCAGGGGGGATCAATCAGCCCCAGCATTTT CASSLSGGINQPQHF
once TRBJ2-1 TRBD2 TRBV18 TGTGCCAGCTCACCCAGGCGGGAGTCGACCTACAATGAGCAGTTCTTC CASSPRRESTYNEQFF
NA TRBJ1-2 NA TRBV12-5 TGTGCTAGTGGTTTGGACTTCGAGGATGGCTACACCTTC CASGLDFEDGYTF
NA TRBJ2-1 NA TRBV7-2 TGTGCCAGCAGCTTAGCGTTGGGGCGGAGCTCCTACAATGAGCAGTTCTTC CASSLALGRSSYNEQFF
NA TRBJ2-3 TRBD1 TRBV7-3 TGTGCCAGCAGCCCCGTAGGGGGCCGCACAGATACGCAGTATTTT CASSPVGGRTDTQYF
NA TRBJ2-1 TRBD2 TRBV28 TGTGCCAGCAGCCCTCGGACTAGCGGGAGGGTATACAATGAGCAGTTCTTC CASSPRTSGRVYNEQFF
NA TRBJ2-7 TRBD2 TRBV7-8 TGTGCCAGCAGCTTTAAGGACAGCGGGAGGTCATACGAGCAGTACTTC CASSFKDSGRSYEQYF
NA TRBJ2-7 TRBD2 TRBV2 TGTGCCAGCACTCCGGGACTAGCGGGGACCTACGAGCAGTACTTC CASTPGLAGTYEQYF
once TRBJ2-5 TRBD2 TRBV9 TGTGCCAGCAGCGCGGGGGGGAGGCCTCAAGAGACCCAGTACTTC CASSAGGRPQETQYF
NA TRBJ1-1 TRBD1 TRBV5-8 TGTGCCAGCAGCTCGGGACAGAAGGCTAACACTGAAGCTTTCTTT CASSSGQKANTEAFF
NA TRBJ2-5 TRBD2 TRBV4-2 TGTGCCAGCAGCACTGGGATAGCGGGGTCCCAAGAGACCCAGTACTTC CASSTGIAGSQETQYF
NA TRBJ2-7 NA TRBV5-1 TGCGCCAGCAGCTTCACCGGGAGTTCCTACGAGCAGTACTTC CASSFTGSSYEQYF
NA TRBJ1-2 NA TRBV4-2 TGTGCCAGCAGCCAAGCTGGGGCGGGATTAAATGGCTACACCTTC CASSQAGAGLNGYTF
NA TRBJ2-2 NA TRBV7-3 TGTGCCAGCAGCCAGGACAGCGCGAACACCGGGGAGCTGTTTTTT CASSQDSANTGELFF
once TRBJ2-7 NA TRBV5-1 TGCGCCAGCAGCTTTGGGGCTACCTACGAGCAGTACTTC CASSFGATYEQYF
NA TRBJ1-6 NA TRBV30 TGTGCCTGGAGTTCCCTCTATAATTCACCCCTCCACTTT CAWSSLYNSPLHF
once TRBJ2-1 TRBD2 TRBV10-3 TGTGCCATCAGTGAGTCGATGGCGGGAGAGGGTTACAATGAGCAGTTCTTC CAISESMAGEGYNEQFF
once TRBJ2-7 TRBD1 TRBV27 TGTGCCAGCAGTCCAAGGGACAGGGTTGGGTACGAGCAGTACTTC CASSPRDRVGYEQYF
NA TRBJ1-6 NA TRBV7-9 TGTGCCAGCAGCTTCGGGGGGGATAATTCACCCCTCCACTTT CASSFGGDNSPLHF
NA TRBJ2-3 TRBD1 TRBV5-1 TGCGCCAGCAGTCCTGACAGGGGGCCCAGAGATACGCAGTATTTT CASSPDRGPRDTQYF
once TRBJ1-1 TRBD1 TRBV5-1 TGCGCCAGCAGCGGGGGACAGATGAACACTGAAGCTTTCTTT CASSGGQMNTEAFF
NA TRBJ1-1 TRBD1 TRBV30 TGTGCCTACAAGACAGGGGCCATCACTGAAGCTTTCTTT CAYKTGAITEAFF
NA TRBJ1-5 TRBD1 TRBV7-8 TGTGCCAGCAGCGACGGGACAGCCCTCAATCAGCCCCAGCATTTT CASSDGTALNQPQHF
NA TRBJ2-2 NA TRBV5-3 TGTGCCAGAAGCTTCGACAGCGTGGAGGGGATCACCGGGGAGCTGTTTTTT CARSFDSVEGITGELFF
NA TRBJ2-1 NA TRBV28 TGTGCCAGCAGCCACATGCGGGACAATGAGCAGTTCTTC CASSHMRDNEQFF
NA TRBJ1-3 NA TRBV5-1 TGCGCCAGCAGCTCGACAGGTTGGAGCTCTGGAAACACCATATATTTT CASSSTGWSSGNTIYF
NA TRBJ2-1 NA TRBV7-6 TGTGCCAGCAGCCTATCTACTAGGAATGAGCAGTTCTTC CASSLSTRNEQFF
once TRBJ2-6 NA TRBV18 TGTGCCAGCTCGTACATACCCTCTGGGGCCAACGTCCTGACTTTC CASSYIPSGANVLTF
NA TRBJ1-5 NA TRBV2 TGTGCCAGCAGTAGCAGGGGAGGCAATCAGCCCCAGCATTTT CASSSRGGNQPQHF
NA TRBJ2-7 TRBD1 TRBV11-1 TGTGCCAGCAGCTCGACACGACAGGGCGACGAGCAGTACTTC CASSSTRQGDEQYF
NA TRBJ2-7 TRBD2 TRBV5-1 TGCGCCAGCAGCCTTGGACTAGCGGGGGACTACGAGCAGTACTTC CASSLGLAGDYEQYF
NA TRBJ2-3 TRBD2 TRBV7-2 TGTGCCAGCAGGCTAGCGGGGGGGCCTTTGATCACAGATACGCAGTATTTT CASRLAGGPLITDTQYF
NA TRBJ2-1 TRBD2 TRBV4-2 TGTGCCAGCAGCCAAGATCTTATTGGACTAGCGAAAAATGAGCAGTTCTTC CASSQDLIGLAKNEQFF
NA TRBJ2-5 NA TRBV6-1 TGTGCCAGCAGTGAATCTGGCAGGTTGGAGACCCAGTACTTC CASSESGRLETQYF
NA TRBJ2-2 TRBD1 TRBV7-9 TGTGCCAGCAGCTTAGTACAGGGGGGCACCGGGGAGCTGTTTTTT CASSLVQGGTGELFF